Following are 30 T cell receptor beta chains from one sample sequenced in a study of Graves' ophthalmopathy and Graves' hyperthyroidism. Transcripts of RNA were the source for amplifying TCR beta CDR3 regions. An opening RT-PCR round employed HTBI primers and preceded a second-round multiplex PCR. TCRdb reprocessed the multiplex PCR reads via MiXCR and lists one record per CDR3 protein. This sample has approximately 700,000 distinct CDR3 sequences; about 44% occur once, and the top ten carry around 40%. The sequenced sample was peripheral blood. These receptors were collected from an adult man with Graves' ophthalmopathy.

This clonotype was observed a handful of times. The chain uses TRBV12-3 or TRBV12-4 and TRBJ1-2; no firm D call. Trimming shortened V by 3 bases and J by 4 bases, and 9 bases separated the two germline ends. The CDR3 contains 13 residues. CDR3 coding DNA: TGTGCCAGCAGTTTGCGGAGGATCTATGGCTACACCTTC. Translated, it gives CASSLRRIYGYTF.

The DNA of the CDR3 is TGTGCCAGCAGCGTAGCGGGCTACGTGGGGGAGCAGTACTTC. It is translated as CASSVAGYVGEQYF. The chain has TRBV9 and TRBJ2-7; unclear D gene. Germline CDR1 is SGDLS and CDR2 is YYNGEE. This CDR3 has 14 amino acids. Trimming cost V 0 bases and J 7 bases, with 14 bases left between them.

The chain has TRBV5-5 and TRBJ2-7, with no clear D. V dropped 0 bases and J dropped 7 bases, with 8 bases sitting between them. Germline V CDR1 and CDR2: SGHKS, YYEKEE (reference sequence). The length of the CDR3 is 12 residues. The CDR3 sequence is CASSLEPSEQYF. CDR3 coding DNA: TGTGCCAGCAGCTTGGAGCCTTCTGAGCAGTACTTC.

This clonotype was counted many times. V is TRBV29-1 and J is TRBJ1-1; a possible D gene is TRBD1 (5 bases). The ends were cut back, 5 bases at V and 7 bases at J, with 14 bases in the middle. CDR3 length: 12 amino acids. Per germline, CDR1 SQVTM and CDR2 ANQGSEA. The CDR3 loop is CSVTGTSVEAFF. The CDR3 nucleotides are TGCAGCGTTACTGGGACGTCTGTTGAAGCTTTCTTT. The full variable domain, its missing parts supplied by reference TRBV29-1 and TRBJ1-1, is SAVISQKPSRDICQRGTSLTIQCQVDSQVTMMFWYRQQPGQSLTLIATANQGSEATYESGFVIDKFPISRPNLTFSTLTVSNMSPEDSSIYLCSVTGTSVEAFFGQGTRLTVV.

This chain joins TRBV9 and TRBJ2-6; 11 positions agree with TRBD1. CDR3 size: 19 residues. Trimming removed 3 bases from V and 0 bases from J; junction bases left unmatched: 8. Germline V lookup: CDR1 SGDLS, CDR2 YYNGEE. In nucleotides, the CDR3 is TGTGCCAGCAGCGCGGAGTCCGGGACAGGGGGCTCTGGGGCCAACGTCCTGACTTTC. This codes for CASSAESGTGGSGANVLTF.

This chain uses TRBV20-1 with TRBJ2-5; a weak D match, TRBD2 (6 bases). The CDR3 loop spans 16 amino acids. V gave up 4 bases and J gave up 5 bases, with 23 bases separating them. The germline V gene encodes CDR1 DFQATT and CDR2 SNEGSKA (reference sequence). Written as DNA, the CDR3 is TGCAGTGCTAAGACCCTTGCACGGGGGTTTGGGGAGACCCAGTACTTC. This sequence encodes CSAKTLARGFGETQYF.

Details on this clonotype: At one end, the junction sequence differs from germline, possibly due to a read error. This chain links TRBV2 with TRBJ2-7; no firm D call. The length of the CDR3 is 14 residues. The V gene's germline CDR1 is SNHLY and CDR2 FYNNEI. As DNA, the CDR3 is TGTGCCAGCAGTTACTCTAGGAGCTCCTACGAGCAGCACTTC. Protein sequence: CASSYSRSSYEQHF.

The rearrangement uses TRBV2 and TRBJ2-7; D perhaps matches TRBD2 (6 bases). Germline lookup yields CDR1 SNHLY and CDR2 FYNNEI. Trimming left V 8 bases short and J 3 bases short, with 11 bases between. The CDR3 consists of 12 residues. The CDR3: CASRGLDYEQYF. CDR3 coding DNA: TGTGCCAGCCGGGGACTCGACTACGAGCAGTACTTC.

In this sample, this clonotype turned up once. The gene calls are TRBV6-5 and TRBJ1-6; D is possibly TRBD1 (6 bases). CDR1 is MNHEY, CDR2 SVGAGI, per germline. Trimming shortened V by 6 bases and J by 12 bases, and 15 bases separated the two germline ends. This CDR3 region has 13 residues. In DNA form, the CDR3 reads TGTGCCAGCAGGGAACAGGGCGAGGTACCCCTCCACTTT. Its translation is CASREQGEVPLHF.

This CDR3 reads CASSLTRATEAFF. The CDR3 nucleotides are TGTGCCAGCAGTTTAACCAGGGCCACTGAAGCTTTCTTT. J is TRBJ1-1 and V is TRBV7-9; weak D call: TRBD1 (5 bases). The CDR3 spans 13 residues. Germline CDR1 reads SEHNR; CDR2 reads FQNEAQ (reference sequence). V dropped 6 bases and J dropped 4 bases, with 12 bases sitting between them.

This clonotype was picked up many times. The chain joins TRBV12-3 or TRBV12-4 to TRBJ1-6, with unresolved D. Trimming pared 6 bases from V and 7 bases from J, leaving 13 bases between. This CDR3 has 14 amino acids. The CDR3 DNA reads as TGTGCCAGCAGCCATCAGGCGGGGAATTCACCCCTCCACTTT. As protein: CASSHQAGNSPLHF.

This clonotype turned up a few times. The chain combines TRBV24-1 with TRBJ2-7; TRBD1 aligns across 12 bases. This CDR3 spans 15 amino acids. V shed 11 bases, J shed 4 bases, and the junction held 11 bases outside the gene matches. Germline V lookup: CDR1 KGHDR, CDR2 SFDVKD. CDR3 loop: CASWARDRGLYEQYF. Written as DNA, the CDR3 is TGTGCCAGTTGGGCCCGGGACAGGGGGCTGTACGAGCAGTACTTC.

This clonotype was observed a handful of times. The chain uses TRBV7-9 and TRBJ2-7; 9 nucleotides align to TRBD1. This CDR3 spans 14 amino acids. V lost 4 bases to trimming and J lost 5 bases; unmatched junction nucleotides: 6. Germline CDR1 and CDR2: SEHNR and FQNEAQ (reference sequence). As DNA, the CDR3 is TGTGCCAGCAGCTCGGGACAGGGTAAGAACGAGCAGTACTTC. Protein: CASSSGQGKNEQYF.

A few counts support this clonotype. The chain couples TRBV6-1 to TRBJ1-2; TRBD1 agrees at 7 bases. This CDR3 contains 13 residues. The J segment lost 1 base and the V segment lost 8 bases, leaving 4 bases of the junction unmatched. Looked up from germline, CDR1 is MNHNS and CDR2 is SASEGT. In DNA, the CDR3 is TGTGCCAGCCGGGACAGCAATAACTATGGCTACACCTTC. Amino acids: CASRDSNNYGYTF.

The rearrangement joins TRBV5-4 to TRBJ2-7, with 10 bases identical to TRBD2. With V trimmed by 7 bases and J by 2 bases, 6 bases remained unmatched. From germline, CDR1 is SGHNT and CDR2 YYREEE (reference sequence). The CDR3 covers 14 residues. The CDR3 spells CASGKSGGAYEQYF. The DNA for the CDR3 is TGTGCCAGCGGCAAAAGCGGGGGGGCCTACGAGCAGTACTTC.

This chain connects TRBV2 to TRBJ1-1, with D maybe TRBD1 (5 bases). Deletions cut 6 bases from V and 4 bases from J, with 18 bases between. This CDR3 comprises 15 residues. Germline CDR1 is SNHLY and CDR2 is FYNNEI. Written as DNA, the CDR3 is TGTGCCAGCAGCCAAGAGGGGAGATGGGGCACTGAAGCTTTCTTT. Protein sequence: CASSQEGRWGTEAFF.

In this sample, this clonotype turned up once. V is TRBV19 and J is TRBJ1-5, with D possibly being TRBD1 (5 bases). V was cut by 5 bases and J by 6 bases, with 20 bases left in between. Germline V gene data show CDR1 as LNHDA and CDR2 as SQIVND (reference sequence). The CDR3 runs 16 residues. The CDR3 region has the DNA TGTGCCAGTAGTTTTAATCGGAGGCGGGGGGTTCAGCCCCAGCATTTT. Its protein product is CASSFNRRRGVQPQHF.

This clonotype has more than one count but fewer than ten. V is TRBV9 and J is TRBJ1-2, with TRBD1 identical over 9 bases. After removal of 2 bases from V and 6 bases from J, the junction contained 2 bases not matched to a gene. The germline V gene encodes CDR1 SGDLS and CDR2 YYNGEE. This CDR3 has 13 residues. The CDR3 sequence: CASSVGTGNGYTF. As DNA, the CDR3 is TGTGCCAGCAGCGTGGGGACAGGGAATGGCTACACCTTC.

The rearrangement links TRBV6-5 to TRBJ2-7; either TRBD1 or TRBD2 may fit D (5 bases each). The CDR3 loop spans 14 amino acids. Between the trimmed V and J ends, which lost 0 bases and 6 bases, there was a span of 12 bases. Per germline, CDR1 MNHEY and CDR2 SVGAGI. The CDR3 is CASSYSRGDGEQYF. Written as DNA, the CDR3 is TGTGCCAGCAGTTACTCGAGAGGGGATGGCGAGCAGTACTTC.

This clonotype occurred a few times. The rearrangement joins TRBV5-4 to TRBJ1-1, with D uncertain. This CDR3 spans 15 amino acids. V gave up 6 bases and J gave up 0 bases, with 15 bases separating them. CDR1 is SGHNT and CDR2 is YYREEE in the germline V gene (reference sequence). The DNA of the CDR3 is TGTGCCAGCACCTTCCGGGGAGGGTTGAACACTGAAGCTTTCTTT. This gives the protein CASTFRGGLNTEAFF. The entire variable domain, with the rest obtained from reference TRBV5-4 and TRBJ1-1, is as follows: ETGVTQSPTHLIKTRGQQVTLRCSSQSGHNTVSWYQQALGQGPQFIFQYYREEENGRGNFPPRFSGLQFPNYSSELNVNALELDDSALYLCASTFRGGLNTEAFFGQGTRLTVV.

This clonotype came up many times. The genes are TRBV5-5 and TRBJ1-2; D uncertain. CDR3 size: 12 residues. CDR1 and CDR2 from the germline V gene are SGHKS and YYEKEE (reference sequence). V was pared by 4 bases and J by 4 bases, with 8 bases between. In nucleotides, the CDR3 is TGTGCCAGCAGCGCATACAGCTATGGCTACACCTTC. Its protein is CASSAYSYGYTF.

This chain joins TRBV7-9 and TRBJ2-7, with 9 bases lining up with TRBD1. The CDR3 runs to 15 residues. J lost 3 bases, V lost 4 bases, and 7 bases had no gene match. Germline-derived CDR1 and CDR2 are SEHNR and FQNEAQ (reference sequence). The CDR3 coding sequence is TGTGCCAGCAGCTCAGCGGCGGGACAGGGCTACGAGCAGTACTTC. Translation: CASSSAAGQGYEQYF.

The chain links TRBV29-1 to TRBJ2-1; D is ambiguous. V shed 2 bases and J shed 9 bases, with 8 bases lying between them. The CDR3 contains 11 residues. The germline V gene encodes CDR1 SQVTM and CDR2 ANQGSEA. The CDR3 sequence is CSVESPGEQFF. CDR3 nucleotides: TGCAGCGTTGAAAGTCCGGGTGAGCAGTTCTTC.

This clonotype turned up a few times. The V gene is TRBV6-1, the J gene TRBJ1-1, with D uncertain. Germline V CDR1 and CDR2: MNHNS, SASEGT. Trimming took 4 bases from V and 6 from J, leaving 9 bases between them. CDR3 length equals 12 residues. The CDR3, as DNA: TGTGCCAGCAGTGGGACGGGCTCTGAAGCTTTCTTT. Translating gives CASSGTGSEAFF.

This clonotype was seen once. This could be a read error, since a much larger clone is one nucleotide away. The V gene is TRBV20-1, the J gene TRBJ2-5; D is perhaps TRBD1 (6 bases). Germline V gives CDR1 DFQATT, CDR2 SNEGSKA (reference sequence). This CDR3 comprises 12 residues. In DNA, the CDR3 is TGCAGTGCAGAAGGACAGCAAGAGACCCAGCACTTC. Translated: CSAEGQQETQHF.

The V call is TRBV5-5, the J call TRBJ1-4; TRBD1 might be the D (5 bases). CDR1 is SGHKS, CDR2 YYEKEE, per germline (reference sequence). V lost 0 bases and J lost 6, with 9 bases in between. CDR3 length: 14 residues. The CDR3 is CASSLETAHEKLFF. In DNA, the CDR3 is TGTGCCAGCAGCTTGGAGACAGCCCATGAAAAACTGTTTTTT.

In its sample, this clonotype was seen a few times. The genes are TRBV7-2 and TRBJ2-7, with 7 bases that match TRBD1. Germline V CDR1 and CDR2: SGHTA, FQGNSA. The length of the CDR3 is 15 residues. The trim removed 0 bases at V and 2 bases at J, leaving 4 bases unmatched. The CDR3 protein is CASSLALGQPYEQYF. CDR3 nucleotide sequence: TGTGCCAGCAGCTTAGCCCTGGGACAGCCCTACGAGCAGTACTTC.

The table lists this clonotype with many counts. DNA of the CDR3: TGTGCCAGCAGTAGGGGACAGGGGATCGGTCAGCCCCAGCATTTT. Its protein product is CASSRGQGIGQPQHF. This chain links TRBV12-3 or TRBV12-4 with TRBJ1-5; 10 bases map to TRBD1. After removal of 5 bases from V and 6 bases from J, the junction contained 7 bases not matched to a gene. This CDR3 is 15 amino acids long.

This clonotype was seen more than once but under ten times. One junction end does not reproduce the germline sequence, and a read error may be involved. V is TRBV10-1 and J is TRBJ2-7; 7 bases line up with TRBD1. From germline, CDR1 is WNHNN and CDR2 SYGVQD (reference sequence). CDR3 length: 14 amino acids. CDR3 bases: TGTGCCAGCAGTTACCTGGGACAGAACTACGAGCAGTACTTC. It specifies CASSYLGQNYEQYF.

Note on this clonotype: This CDR3 fails to terminate in the conserved phenylalanine or tryptophan, so it likely reflects a read error. It is unclear where the CDR3 begins or ends on the DNA, so no DNA is shown, and the CDR3 is as TCRdb lists it. The chain links TRBV7-6 to TRBJ1-3; the D call in the table, TRBD1, was not verified against the DNA. Germline assignment: CDR1 SGHVS and CDR2 FNYEAQ. Termini included, the CDR3 measures 8 amino acids. This CDR3 reads CASSPPGA.